This entry features one TCR beta chain sequence. The germline CDR1 and CDR2 sequences are SQVTM and ANQGSEA. The CDR3 is made up of 14 amino acids. Unmatched junction bases numbered 9, after V lost 7 bases and J lost 4 bases. This record comes from a study of T cell responses to AZD1222 COVID-19 vaccine. Profiling relied on immunoSEQ multiplex PCR, and the TCRdb table lists in-frame clones only, not all of them. The sample lists 110,000 or so clones, 86% occurring once. Sequencing used peripheral blood, obtained 28 days after the second AZD1222 dose. This TCR was recovered from an adult who received the AZD1222 COVID-19 vaccine. The rearrangement joins TRBV29-1 to TRBJ2-1; 8 positions agree with TRBD2. The CDR3 loop reads CSATRLALYNEQFF. CDR3 coding DNA: TGCAGCGCCACCAGACTAGCGTTATACAATGAGCAGTTCTTC.